These 15 T cell receptor beta chains were all obtained from the same sample, sequenced in a study of T cells after yellow fever vaccination (dated by TCRdb to between 2018 and 2020). The sample's treatment or condition label, decoded: live attenuated yellow fever vaccine strain. The method behind the library was 5' RACE. TCRdb shows the sequencer as Illumina NovaSeq 6000. The public reads were quality trimmed at Q25 with fastp and then assembled into clones with MiXCR by TCRdb, keeping productive beta chains. Entries that share a CDR3 protein sequence are merged under the most common genes and DNA. The sample table shows 350,000 to 550,000 distinct CDR3 sequences, and 18% are seen once. Together, the top ten hold 15% to 20% of the sample. The source material was PBMCs, sampled before the yellow fever booster vaccination. The source of these receptors is a man younger than 35 who received the YFV17D yellow fever vaccine.

This clonotype came up a few times. CDR3 coding DNA: TGTGCCAGCAGTCTAGCGGGGGGGAACTACGAGCAGTACTTC. Residues: CASSLAGGNYEQYF. V and J are TRBV7-3 and TRBJ2-7, with 12 bases fitting TRBD2. V gave up 6 bases and J gave up 3 bases; unmatched junction bases: 3. Germline V gene sequence: CDR1 SGHTA, CDR2 FQGTGA. This CDR3 has 14 residues.

This chain uses TRBV12-3 or TRBV12-4 with TRBJ1-3; a possible D gene is TRBD1 (6 bases). CDR3 size: 16 residues. Trimming stripped 6 bases from V and 0 bases from J, with 15 bases between. The CDR3 region is CASSLLGQFSGNTIYF. CDR3 nucleotide sequence: TGTGCCAGCAGCCTTCTTGGACAGTTCTCTGGAAACACCATATATTTT.

The chain carries TRBV10-2 and TRBJ2-5; D uncertain. This CDR3 spans 13 amino acids. CDR1 and CDR2 (germline): WSHSY, SAAADI. Trimming cost V 3 bases and J 0 bases, with 5 bases left between them. The CDR3 here is CASSETNQETQYF. The CDR3 nucleotides read TGCGCCAGCAGTGAAACAAACCAAGAGACCCAGTACTTC.

The rearrangement joins TRBV6-2 or TRBV6-3 to TRBJ2-7; perhaps TRBD2 as D (6 bases). Trimming removed 10 bases at V and 3 bases at J, with 13 bases between. This CDR3 region has 12 residues. The germline CDR1 and CDR2 sequences are MNHEY and SVGEGT. CDR3 residues: CATRDSLYEQYV. The CDR3 bases are TGTGCCACCCGGGACTCCCTCTACGAGCAGTACGTC.

This sequence joins TRBV18 and TRBJ2-1, with D possibly matching TRBD2 (5 bases). This CDR3 spans 16 amino acids. V lost 1 base to trimming and J lost 1 base, with 11 bases between them. Germline assignment: CDR1 KGHSH and CDR2 LQKENI. The CDR3 is CASSPLGPGSYNEQFF. The DNA for the CDR3 is TGTGCCAGCTCACCACTGGGCCCGGGATCCTACAATGAGCAGTTCTTC.

The sample holds a few counts of this clonotype. The gene calls are TRBV5-1 and TRBJ2-7; D might be TRBD1 or TRBD2, each matching 5 bases. V lost 5 bases and J 5 bases, leaving 23 bases between the germline ends. The V gene's germline CDR1 is SGHRS and CDR2 YFSETQ. The CDR3 contains 16 residues. The CDR3 nucleotides are TGCGCCAGCAGGCGCGGGCTCAGGGACCCCCTGAACGAGCAGTACTTC. Translation gives CASRRGLRDPLNEQYF.

The genes are TRBV12-3 or TRBV12-4 and TRBJ1-2, with 9 nucleotides matching TRBD1. CDR3 size: 16 residues. The junction had 14 bases not matched to a gene; V was cut back by 6 bases and J by 6 bases. The CDR3: CASSPLGQGSLDGYTF. In DNA, the CDR3 is TGTGCCAGCAGCCCGCTTGGACAGGGGAGTTTGGATGGCTACACCTTC.

This clonotype was seen a handful of times. The V call is TRBV13, the J call TRBJ2-3; 10 positions match TRBD2. The CDR3 loop spans 15 amino acids. After removal of 5 bases from V and 8 bases from J, the junction contained 10 bases not matched to a gene. Germline values: CDR1 PRHDT, CDR2 FYEKMQ (reference sequence). This chain's CDR3 is CASSTHQRGGGTQYF. In DNA form, the CDR3 reads TGTGCCAGCAGCACCCATCAGCGGGGGGGAGGTACGCAGTATTTT.

This clonotype occurred a few times. The rearrangement uses TRBV24-1 and TRBJ2-1, with 12 bases matching TRBD1. The J segment lost 7 bases and the V segment lost 3 bases, leaving 6 bases of the junction unmatched. The germline gives CDR1 KGHDR, CDR2 SFDVKD. CDR3 size: 16 residues. CDR3 in DNA: TGTGCCACCAGTGATCCCCGGGACAGGGGGCGGAATGAGCAGTTCTTC. As protein: CATSDPRDRGRNEQFF.

The chain has TRBV11-1 and TRBJ2-1; 9 bases align to TRBD1. J gave up 10 bases and V 6 bases, and 7 bases lay outside the gene matches. The CDR3 runs 13 residues. The V gene's germline CDR1 is SGHAT and CDR2 FQDESV (reference sequence). The CDR3 loop reads CASSGGQGREQFF. CDR3 coding DNA: TGTGCCAGCAGTGGGGGACAGGGTCGGGAGCAGTTCTTC. The full variable domain, its missing parts supplied by reference TRBV11-1 and TRBJ2-1, is EAEVAQSPRYKITEKSQAVAFWCDPISGHATLYWYRQILGQGPELLVQFQDESVVDDSQLPKDRFSAERLKGVDSTLKIQPAELGDSAMYLCASSGGQGREQFFGPGTRLTVL.

CDR3 residues: CSAPPSEAFF. The CDR3 region has the DNA TGCAGTGCCCCTCCGTCTGAAGCTTTCTTT. V is TRBV20-1 and J is TRBJ1-1; unclear D gene. Trimming shortened V by 6 bases and J by 6 bases, and 8 bases separated the two germline ends. CDR3 length: 10 amino acids. Germline-derived CDR1 and CDR2 are DFQATT and SNEGSKA (reference sequence).

A few counts support this clonotype. This chain uses TRBV27 with TRBJ2-5, with 12 bases aligning to TRBD2. The V and J ends lost 5 bases and 12 bases, in that order; junction bases with no gene match: 16. The CDR3 covers 16 residues. The germline V gene has CDR1 MNHEY and CDR2 SMNVEV (reference sequence). The CDR3, as DNA: TGTGCCAGCAGTCCCGACGCCTCAGGACTAGCGGGGAAGGAGTACTTC. This sequence encodes CASSPDASGLAGKEYF.

The CDR3 DNA sequence: TGTGCCACCAGTGATTCCTTGGACCTGGGGAACACAGATACGCAGTATTTT. This translates into CATSDSLDLGNTDTQYF. The chain links TRBV24-1 to TRBJ2-3; D is unclear. CDR1 KGHDR and CDR2 SFDVKD come from the germline V gene. Trimming cost V 2 bases and J 2 bases, with 16 bases left between them. The CDR3 has 17 residues.

This clonotype was picked up a small number of times. The chain recombines TRBV29-1 with TRBJ2-3; possibly TRBD2 for D (5 bases). The V end was cut by 6 bases, the J end by 5 bases, with 21 bases between. Germline V CDR1 and CDR2: SQVTM, ANQGSEA. The length of the CDR3 is 15 residues. The CDR3, as DNA: TGCAGCGTCGCGATAAGCGGTGCGGGTTTAGATACGCAGTATTTT. This gives the protein CSVAISGAGLDTQYF.

The V gene is TRBV5-1, the J gene TRBJ2-1; 10 bases align to TRBD1. V was pared by 4 bases and J by 0 bases, with 4 bases of the junction left unmatched. The CDR3 consists of 16 residues. The germline V gene encodes CDR1 SGHRS and CDR2 YFSETQ. CDR3 nucleotide sequence: TGCGCCAGCAGCCCGGGACAGGGGAGCTCCTACAATGAGCAGTTCTTC. It translates to CASSPGQGSSYNEQFF.